This T cell receptor beta chain was obtained from a study of blood T cell repertoires in COVID-19. Looking at the study overall: Acute and convalescent COVID-19 specimens originated in the United States, Italy and Spain. Sources were T cells, B-cell-depleted T cells, or PBMCs; the material itself was cDNA or gDNA.

As processed by the authors: Reference gene primers were amplified, and this amplification served to estimate nucleated cell counts. Generated by immunoSEQ multiplex PCR, the TCRdb table keeps only in-frame clones and is missing some. The DNA gave D and trimming, while V, J and clone size come from that table. The table shows 60,000 or so clones, with 65% to 90% occurring only once. The V gene end was trimmed by 4 bases and the J gene end by 0 bases; junction bases not matched to a gene: 5. Looked up from germline, CDR1 is SGHTA and CDR2 is FQGNSA. The CDR3 totals 15 residues. The sample comprised peripheral blood. The clonotype was recovered from a human donor in a cohort sampled during active COVID-19. The J gene is TRBJ2-7, the V gene TRBV7-2; 8 nucleotides align to TRBD1. The CDR3 DNA reads as TGTGCCAGCAGCTCGGGACAGGCCGCCTCCTACGAGCAGTACTTC. Amino acid sequence: CASSSGQAASYEQYF.